This passage covers 28 T cell receptor beta chains from one sample sequenced in a study of PD-1 blockade in classical Hodgkin lymphoma. The assay was immunoSEQ multiplex PCR, and TCRdb's table has in-frame clones only and misses some. The sample contains more than 35,000 clones, around 80% of which appear only once. Each patient experienced a relapse that followed autologous stem cell transplantation, and brentuximab vedotin exposure varied. Here the sequenced sample was peripheral blood mononuclear cells (PBMCs), taken at baseline. The receptors come from a human donor with classical Hodgkin lymphoma.

The chain joins TRBV18 to TRBJ1-1; weak D call: TRBD1 (5 bases). The CDR3 has 13 residues. The germline V gene encodes CDR1 KGHSH and CDR2 LQKENI. The ends were cut back, 4 bases at V and 2 bases at J, with 8 bases in the middle. The CDR3 DNA sequence: TGTGCCAGCTCACAGACAGTAAACACTGAAGCTTTCTTT. Translating it yields CASSQTVNTEAFF.

This chain uses TRBV27 with TRBJ1-3, with TRBD1 identical over 7 bases. Germline V gene lookup returns CDR1 MNHEY and CDR2 SMNVEV (reference sequence). Germline trimming cut 5 bases from V and 0 bases from J; bases unmatched to any gene: 7. The length of the CDR3 is 16 residues. The CDR3 sequence is CASSRQGTLSGNTIYF. The CDR3 bases are TGTGCCAGCAGTCGACAGGGTACTCTCTCTGGAAACACCATATATTTT.

The CDR3 bases are TGTGCCACTTCCAATACGGGAGGGGCCTACGAGCAGTACTTC. Its protein product is CATSNTGGAYEQYF. The chain employs TRBV25-1 and TRBJ2-7; 8 bases are shared with TRBD2. Germline loops: CDR1 MGHDK, CDR2 SYGVNS. The CDR3 covers 14 residues. With 10 bases clipped from V and 2 bases from J, the junction kept 10 bases outside the gene matches.

This chain uses TRBV6-5 with TRBJ2-3, with D possibly being TRBD2 (5 bases). The CDR3 extends over 11 amino acids. CDR1 MNHEY and CDR2 SVGAGI come from the germline V gene. The V gene lost 4 bases and the J gene lost 10 bases, with 9 bases spanning the gap. The CDR3 sequence: CASSFGGAQYF. CDR3 nucleotide sequence: TGTGCCAGCAGTTTTGGAGGTGCGCAGTATTTT.

The J gene is TRBJ2-3, the V gene TRBV5-4; D is unclear. In germline, CDR1 is SGHNT, CDR2 YYREEE (reference sequence). V was shortened by 0 bases and J by 5 bases, with 10 bases between the two germline ends. The CDR3 is made up of 14 amino acids. The DNA for the CDR3 is TGTGCCAGCAGCTTGGCCAGCCGTAGAGATACGCAGTATTTT. Translating gives CASSLASRRDTQYF.

CDR3 DNA sequence: TGTGCCAGCAGCTTAACTAGCGGGACCTACGAGCAGTACTTC. Its translation: CASSLTSGTYEQYF. V is TRBV7-8 and J is TRBJ2-7, with TRBD2 identical over 10 bases. This CDR3 contains 14 residues. Germline trimming cut 2 bases from V and 2 bases from J; bases unmatched to any gene: 0. The germline gives CDR1 SGHVS, CDR2 FQNEAQ. The complete variable domain, with remaining parts taken from reference TRBV7-8 and TRBJ2-7, reads GAGVSQSPRYKVAKRGQDVALRCDPISGHVSLFWYQQALGQGPEFLTYFQNEAQLDKSGLPSDRFFAERPEGSVSTLKIQRTQQEDSAVYLCASSLTSGTYEQYFGPGTRLTVT.

The genes are TRBV28 and TRBJ2-5, with 10 positions matching TRBD2. The CDR3 extends over 14 amino acids. After removal of 3 bases from V and 7 bases from J, the junction contained 5 bases not matched to a gene. Germline CDR1 is MDHEN and CDR2 is SYDVKM. The CDR3 is CASSFPSGSGTQYF. The CDR3 coding sequence is TGTGCCAGCAGTTTCCCTAGCGGGAGCGGGACCCAGTACTTC.

This clone was seen once. V gene TRBV7-9 combines with J gene TRBJ1-4, with 10 positions matching TRBD1. V lost 4 bases to trimming and J lost 7 bases; unmatched junction nucleotides: 6. The CDR3 covers 15 residues. Per the germline V gene, CDR1 is SEHNR and CDR2 is FQNEAQ (reference sequence). In DNA form, the CDR3 reads TGTGCCAGCAGCTCGACAGGGGGCGCGGGTGAAAAACTGTTTTTT. Translated: CASSSTGGAGEKLFF. Full variable domain (missing parts from reference TRBV7-9 and TRBJ1-4): DTGVSQNPRHKITKRGQNVTFRCDPISEHNRLYWYRQTLGQGPEFLTYFQNEAQLEKSRLLSDRFSAERPKGSFSTLEIQRTEQGDSAMYLCASSSTGGAGEKLFFGSGTQLSVL.

This chain links TRBV7-3 with TRBJ2-2, with D perhaps TRBD1 (5 bases). The V and J ends lost 2 bases and 2 bases respectively, with 12 bases between them. This CDR3 is 16 amino acids long. Germline assignment: CDR1 SGHTA and CDR2 FQGTGA. The CDR3 loop is CASSLHGGANTGELFF. The CDR3 DNA follows: TGTGCCAGCAGCTTACACGGTGGGGCTAACACCGGGGAGCTGTTTTTT.

The chain is built from TRBV27 and TRBJ2-7; 12 bases fit TRBD2. CDR1 is MNHEY, CDR2 SMNVEV, per germline (reference sequence). This CDR3 comprises 19 residues. Losses at the gene ends were 4 bases for V and 2 bases for J; bases not matched to a gene: 15. For the CDR3, the DNA is TGTGCCAGCAGTTACGTCGGGCGACCAGGACTAGCGGGGCCCTACGAGCAGTACTTC. Encoded protein: CASSYVGRPGLAGPYEQYF.

The chain couples TRBV5-4 to TRBJ2-7, with 7 bases matching TRBD2. V lost 4 bases to trimming and J lost 2 bases; unmatched junction nucleotides: 9. The CDR3 length is 15 residues. Looked up from germline, CDR1 is SGHNT and CDR2 is YYREEE (reference sequence). In DNA form, the CDR3 reads TGTGCCAGCAGCAACAAACTAGCGAGACCCTACGAGCAGTACTTC. It encodes CASSNKLARPYEQYF.

The chain joins TRBV7-8 to TRBJ2-7, with D tentatively TRBD1 or TRBD2 (5 bases each). This CDR3 is built from 14 residues. Germline CDR1 and CDR2: SGHVS and FQNEAQ. Deletions cut 5 bases from V and 6 bases from J, with 17 bases between. The CDR3 protein is CASSRRDASSEQYF. The CDR3 nucleotides are TGTGCCAGCAGCCGTCGGGACGCCTCTTCCGAGCAGTACTTC.

The chain combines TRBV6-1 with TRBJ2-1, with 7 bases matching TRBD1. Germline-derived CDR1 and CDR2 are MNHNS and SASEGT. After removal of 2 bases from V and 2 bases from J, the junction contained 9 bases not matched to a gene. This CDR3 comprises 17 residues. The CDR3 is CASSERQGPNPYNEQFF. The CDR3 nucleotides read TGTGCCAGCAGTGAACGACAGGGCCCAAACCCCTACAATGAGCAGTTCTTC.

Only one count was recorded for this clone. The genes are TRBV6-5 and TRBJ1-1; no definite D call. CDR1 is MNHEY and CDR2 is SVGAGI in the germline V gene. Trimming cost V 2 bases and J 1 base, with 11 bases left between them. CDR3 size: 15 residues. DNA for the CDR3: TGTGCCAGCAGTTACCGACTGGGGAAGAACACTGAAGCTTTCTTT. Residues: CASSYRLGKNTEAFF.

Concerning this clone: Other DNA variants within this sample encode the same CDR3. The genes are TRBV7-3 and TRBJ2-5; D unclear. The CDR3 is 14 residues long. Deletions cut 5 bases from V and 2 bases from J, with 12 bases between. Germline CDR1 reads SGHTA; CDR2 reads FQGTGA. The CDR3 DNA follows: TGTGCCAGCAGCCCCACGGGCCTACAAGAGACCCAGTACTTC. Its translation: CASSPTGLQETQYF.

The chain couples TRBV25-1 to TRBJ2-5; 12 bases fit TRBD2. Losses at the gene ends were 3 bases for V and 3 bases for J; bases not matched to a gene: 2. This CDR3 contains 15 residues. Germline V gene data show CDR1 as MGHDK and CDR2 as SYGVNS. CDR3 in amino acids: CASSDWTSGKETQYF. The CDR3 region has the DNA TGTGCCAGCAGTGATTGGACTAGCGGGAAAGAGACCCAGTACTTC.

V is TRBV10-1 and J is TRBJ2-1; tentative D call: TRBD2 (5 bases). Germline assignment: CDR1 WNHNN and CDR2 SYGVQD (reference sequence). The CDR3 loop spans 13 amino acids. Trimming removed 1 base from V and 10 bases from J, with 11 bases in between. CDR3 loop: CASSEFGLTEQFF. In DNA, the CDR3 is TGCGCCAGCAGTGAGTTTGGACTCACCGAGCAGTTCTTC.

V usage is TRBV4-2 and J usage is TRBJ2-7, with 8 bases identical to TRBD2. The CDR3 consists of 13 residues. Germline V gene lookup returns CDR1 LGHNA and CDR2 YNFKEQ. Trimming removed 3 bases from V and 4 bases from J; junction bases left unmatched: 2. CDR3 loop: CASSQGLVYEQYF. The CDR3 bases are TGTGCCAGCAGCCAGGGACTAGTGTACGAGCAGTACTTC.

Only a few counts were recorded for this clone. The chain employs TRBV4-1 and TRBJ1-1; unclear D gene. Deletions cut 1 base from V and 8 bases from J, with 20 bases between. Germline V lookup: CDR1 MGHRA, CDR2 YSYEKL. This CDR3 spans 16 amino acids. CDR3 residues: CASSQVNLVVTEEAFF. In DNA form, the CDR3 reads TGCGCCAGCAGCCAAGTTAATTTAGTCGTAACCGAAGAAGCTTTCTTT.

This clone was seen only once. The V and J genes are TRBV4-1 and TRBJ2-3; D might be TRBD1 or TRBD2, each matching 5 bases. The CDR3 contains 15 residues. Trimming shortened V by 0 bases and J by 7 bases, and 14 bases separated the two germline ends. Germline V lookup: CDR1 MGHRA, CDR2 YSYEKL. As DNA, the CDR3 is TGCGCCAGCAGCCAAGATATGGGGGTGATGAATACGCAGTATTTT. Protein sequence: CASSQDMGVMNTQYF.

This clone has a single count. The V gene is TRBV6-6, the J gene TRBJ1-1; TRBD1 matches 7 bases. Looked up from germline, CDR1 is MNHNY and CDR2 is SVGAGI (reference sequence). The CDR3 is 14 residues long. The ends lost 2 bases at V and 1 base at J; junction bases unmatched: 1. CDR3 DNA: TGTGCCAGCAGTTACGGGACAGCGAACACTGAAGCTTTCTTT. Its translation is CASSYGTANTEAFF.

CDR3 loop: CASSMGGEGYEQYF. In DNA form, the CDR3 reads TGTGCCAGTAGTATGGGGGGGGAAGGCTACGAGCAGTACTTC. This chain joins TRBV19 and TRBJ2-7, with 7 bases fitting TRBD2. Trimming cost V 3 bases and J 3 bases; bases outside gene matches: 5. Germline V gene lookup returns CDR1 LNHDA and CDR2 SQIVND (reference sequence). This CDR3 region has 14 residues.

This clone was counted a few times. This chain links TRBV6-5 with TRBJ1-1; the D is unclear. Per germline, CDR1 MNHEY and CDR2 SVGAGI. There are 14 residues in the CDR3. Trimming left V 2 bases short and J 0 bases short, with 7 bases between. The CDR3 bases are TGTGCCAGCAGTTACGCGGGAGTGAACACTGAAGCTTTCTTT. It encodes CASSYAGVNTEAFF.

The chain carries TRBV28 and TRBJ2-7; D unresolved. The V gene's germline CDR1 is MDHEN and CDR2 SYDVKM. The CDR3 is made up of 13 amino acids. The V gene lost 1 base and the J gene lost 8 bases, with 12 bases spanning the gap. The CDR3 loop is CASSLSPQTKQYF. The CDR3 DNA is TGTGCCAGCAGTTTATCCCCCCAGACAAAGCAGTACTTC.

The rearrangement uses TRBV19 and TRBJ1-1; TRBD1 aligns across 7 bases. The CDR3 covers 14 residues. J gave up 5 bases and V 6 bases, and 9 bases lay outside the gene matches. Germline CDR1 is LNHDA and CDR2 is SQIVND (reference sequence). The CDR3 loop reads CASSLQGSGTEAFF. The CDR3, as DNA: TGTGCCAGTAGCTTACAGGGGAGTGGGACTGAAGCTTTCTTT.

This chain links TRBV27 with TRBJ1-2; perhaps TRBD1 as D (5 bases). The CDR3 is 12 amino acids. Per germline, CDR1 MNHEY and CDR2 SMNVEV (reference sequence). Trimming left V 5 bases short and J 4 bases short, with 8 bases between. The CDR3 DNA follows: TGTGCCAGCAGTGGGGACGGCTATGGCTACACCTTC. This translates into CASSGDGYGYTF.

The chain carries TRBV6-4 and TRBJ1-5; 7 bases align to TRBD1. Per germline, CDR1 MRHNA and CDR2 SNTAGT. The CDR3 runs to 14 residues. Unmatched junction bases numbered 4, after V lost 6 bases and J lost 2 bases. As DNA, the CDR3 is TGTGCCAGCAGCCCAACAGGGGGCAATCAGCCCCAGCATTTT. Protein sequence: CASSPTGGNQPQHF.

The rearrangement joins TRBV7-3 to TRBJ1-1; tentative D call: TRBD1 (6 bases). The V and J ends lost 3 bases and 3 bases respectively, with 14 bases between them. The CDR3 sequence is 15 residues long. The V gene's germline CDR1 is SGHTA and CDR2 FQGTGA. The CDR3 loop is CASSLGGPRHTEAFF. The CDR3, as DNA: TGTGCCAGCAGCTTGGGGGGGCCTCGTCACACTGAAGCTTTCTTT.